A selection of T cell receptor beta chains follows, all from one sample in a study of long-term antiretroviral therapy in people with HIV. Sequenced by immunoSEQ multiplex PCR; TCRdb stores in-frame clones only, minus some. The repertoire consists of approximately 25,000 clones, with around 88% occurring once and the leading ten covering under 6%. The sample consisted of unsorted PBMCs, taken roughly 4.5 years after starting antiretroviral therapy. The receptors were gathered from a man aged 25-40 years with HIV. Both conserved end residues are trimmed from each CDR3.

j_gene,v_gene,CDR3aa
TRBJ1-3,TRBV4-3,ASSQYRYGNTIY
TRBJ2-7,TRBV6-5,ASSYSGPFFYEQY
TRBJ2-2,TRBV11-2,ASASSDRGKELF
TRBJ2-3,TRBV13,ASSLSAFAAPYADTQY
TRBJ2-1,TRBV5-4,ASSEKGPNNEQF
TRBJ2-1,TRBV18,ASSPLALAGDGEQF
TRBJ2-6,TRBV15,ATSRDFGVWGANVLT
TRBJ2-7,TRBV11-1,ASSLRGDGYEQY
TRBJ1-2,TRBV6-4,ASIPVGLYT
TRBJ1-6,TRBV2,ASSALDRASPLH
TRBJ1-3,TRBV4-3,ASSQEIISLNPGNTIY
TRBJ2-1,TRBV6-5,ASSNTFRPRREF
TRBJ2-7,TRBV10-3,AISGSGVATYYEQY
TRBJ2-5,TRBV7-9,ASSLVGQETQY
TRBJ2-4,TRBV13,ASSLDRANQY
TRBJ1-1,TRBV4-1,ASSQLQTGGFEAF
TRBJ2-3,TRBV9,ASSVDLDRFSTDTQY
TRBJ2-7,TRBV25-1,ASNTGGAYEQY
TRBJ2-5,TRBV18,ASSSDRLTQY
TRBJ1-1,TRBV6-1,ASSTGERNTEAF
TRBJ2-1,TRBV7-9,ASSFSGGPPNEQF
TRBJ1-2,TRBV6-5,ASSRNPSTHGYT
TRBJ2-1,TRBV30,AWSLTRHEQF
TRBJ2-1,TRBV4-3,ASSARTSFFLDEQF
TRBJ1-4,TRBV7-9,ASSLSWGRGEKLF
TRBJ2-7,TRBV12-5,ASGLYMGAEQY
TRBJ2-2,TRBV11-2,ASSFVGTQNTGELF
TRBJ1-1,TRBV4-3,ASSLVLWGENTEAF
TRBJ2-1,TRBV11-2,ASSHPFDRVYSDEQF
TRBJ2-5,TRBV18,ASRTGQGQETQY
TRBJ1-6,TRBV4-3,ASSQEWDRGALH
TRBJ2-3,TRBV7-9,ASSTPPAGVSDTQY
TRBJ2-2,TRBV30,ACPSGRATGELF
TRBJ1-5,TRBV7-2,ASSFGRDQPQH
TRBJ2-2,TRBV5-5,ASSLRSAGNGNTGELF
TRBJ1-4,TRBV6-5,ASSYTTERNEKLF
TRBJ2-7,TRBV5-1,ASSPDSSYEQY
TRBJ2-2,TRBV15,ATSSPLAVANTGELF
TRBJ1-3,TRBV4-1,ASSPQPAASSGNTIY
TRBJ2-2,TRBV9,ASSAMTGELF
TRBJ2-2,TRBV7-9,ASSLVAGRGTGELF
TRBJ1-2,TRBV27,ASGPGQGESNYGYT
TRBJ1-4,TRBV5-5,ASSLGDSYEKLF
TRBJ2-1,TRBV19,ASSPGTDSYNEQF
TRBJ2-2,TRBV5-1,ASSFTRSGSNGELF
TRBJ2-7,TRBV28,ASSPTHLTYEQY
TRBJ2-3,TRBV30,AWSATSLDTQY